This T cell receptor (beta chain) originates from a study of T cells in Graves' hyperthyroidism and ophthalmopathy. The CDR3 has 15 residues. With 6 bases removed from V and 2 bases from J, the gap between germline ends came to 14 bases. Germline CDR1 MNHNS, CDR2 SASEGT. Researchers amplified the TCR beta CDR3 regions from RNA transcripts. First-round RT-PCR targeting the TCR CDR3 was performed with the HTBI primer set. Each CDR3 protein gets one entry after TCRdb re-called the multiplex PCR reads with MiXCR. This sample yields some 560,000 distinct CDR3 sequences, of which approximately 15% are seen a single time; more than 11% belongs to the top ten. This clonotype appeared many times.

The receptor's source is a woman aged 40 to 50 with Graves' hyperthyroidism. This sequence joins TRBV6-1 and TRBJ1-5, with a tentative D call TRBD1 (6 bases). Sequencing was carried out using blood. CDR3 sequence reads: CASSSGTKGNQPQHF. DNA for the CDR3: TGTGCCAGCAGCTCCGGGACAAAGGGCAATCAGCCCCAGCATTTT.